The clone carrying this T cell receptor beta chain was observed a handful of times. One end of the junction is discordant with germline, which a read error may explain. The data stem from a study of T cells after yellow fever vaccination. By 5'RACE template switching, TCR cDNA was produced, with a universal primer site and UMIs added in the process. TCRdb itself ran the 5' RACE reads through MiXCR, one entry per CDR3 protein. Among more than 50,000 distinct CDR3 sequences, around 5.4% were seen once, and the ten largest hold around a third. The CDR3 covers 16 residues. Per the germline V gene, CDR1 is SSHAT and CDR2 is FNYEAQ (reference sequence).

The sequence came from a young man who received the YFV17D yellow fever vaccine. The chain uses TRBV7-7 and TRBJ2-1; 9 bases are a match to TRBD2. This specimen was PBMCs, either bulk or a sorted T-cell subset (CD4+, CD8+, memory, or dextramer-sorted; not recorded which), taken on the day of the yellow fever booster vaccination. DNA for the CDR3: TGTGCTAGCAGCTTAGCGTCTAGCGGGGTCACAAATGAGCAGTTCTTC. This encodes CASSLASSGVTNEQFF.